This T cell receptor beta chain was sequenced in a study of T cell responses to AZD1222 COVID-19 vaccine. Study details: Both about-4-week and about-12-week second-dose recipients were combined. Study findings and constraints: There were mostly white British donors and more females than males, and clonal diversity was possibly underestimated.

Germline V gene lookup returns CDR1 MNHEY and CDR2 SVGAGI. This CDR3 contains 15 residues. Deletions cut 4 bases from V and 0 bases from J, with 10 bases between. Repertoires were generated with immunoSEQ multiplex PCR, while TCRdb's copy carries only in-frame clones and drops some. The sample contains roughly 100,000 clones, approximately 88% of which appear only once. Concerning this clone: The antigen is not known.

The clonotype originates from an adult in good health. Material: peripheral blood, obtained on day 0 of AZD1222 vaccination. J is TRBJ1-3 and V is TRBV6-5, with D unclear. CDR3 DNA sequence: TGTGCCAGCAGTTTGGGGTCCCTCTCTGGAAACACCATATATTTT. It yields the protein CASSLGSLSGNTIYF.